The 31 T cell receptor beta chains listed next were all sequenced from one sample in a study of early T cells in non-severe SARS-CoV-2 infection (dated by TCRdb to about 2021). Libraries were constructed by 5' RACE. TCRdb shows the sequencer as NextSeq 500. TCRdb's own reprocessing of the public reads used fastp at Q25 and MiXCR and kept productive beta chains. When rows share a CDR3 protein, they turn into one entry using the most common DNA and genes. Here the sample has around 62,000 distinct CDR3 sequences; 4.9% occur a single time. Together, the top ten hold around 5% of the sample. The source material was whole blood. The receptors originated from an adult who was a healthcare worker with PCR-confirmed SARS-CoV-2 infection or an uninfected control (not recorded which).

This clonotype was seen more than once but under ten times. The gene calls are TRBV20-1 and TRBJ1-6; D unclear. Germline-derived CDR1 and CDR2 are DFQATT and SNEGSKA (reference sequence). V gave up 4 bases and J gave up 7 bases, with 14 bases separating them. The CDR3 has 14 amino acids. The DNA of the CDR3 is TGCAGTGCTAACCGTGGCAGTTCGAATTCACCCCTCCACTTT. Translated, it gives CSANRGSSNSPLHF.

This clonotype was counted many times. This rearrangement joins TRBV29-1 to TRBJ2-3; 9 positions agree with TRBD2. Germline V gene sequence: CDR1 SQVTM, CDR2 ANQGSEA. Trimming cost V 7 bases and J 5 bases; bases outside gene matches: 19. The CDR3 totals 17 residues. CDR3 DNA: TGCAGCGCCGGATTAGCGGGGGACATTAGGGGGATAGATACGCAGTATTTT. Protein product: CSAGLAGDIRGIDTQYF.

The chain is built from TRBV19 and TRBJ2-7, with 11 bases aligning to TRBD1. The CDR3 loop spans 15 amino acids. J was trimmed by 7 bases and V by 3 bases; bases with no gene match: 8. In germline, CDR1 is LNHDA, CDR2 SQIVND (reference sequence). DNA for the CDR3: TGTGCCAGTAGTATTATGGGACAGGGGGTGGAGGAGCAGTACTTC. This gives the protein CASSIMGQGVEEQYF.

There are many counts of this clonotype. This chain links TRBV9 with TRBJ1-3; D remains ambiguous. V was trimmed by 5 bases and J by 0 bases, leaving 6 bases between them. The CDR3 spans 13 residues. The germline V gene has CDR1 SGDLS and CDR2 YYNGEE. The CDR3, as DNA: TGTGCCAGCAGTGACCTCTCTGGAAACACCATATATTTT. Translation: CASSDLSGNTIYF.

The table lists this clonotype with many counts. As DNA, the CDR3 is TGTGCCAGCAGTCGGCCTCTCAGGGGGCACCGTAGCAATCAGCCCCAGCATTTT. It yields the protein CASSRPLRGHRSNQPQHF. The genes are TRBV6-2 or TRBV6-3 and TRBJ1-5; TRBD1 matches 8 bases. V shed 5 bases, J shed 0 bases, and the junction held 12 bases outside the gene matches. Germline loops: CDR1 MNHEY, CDR2 SVGEGT. This CDR3 is built from 18 residues.

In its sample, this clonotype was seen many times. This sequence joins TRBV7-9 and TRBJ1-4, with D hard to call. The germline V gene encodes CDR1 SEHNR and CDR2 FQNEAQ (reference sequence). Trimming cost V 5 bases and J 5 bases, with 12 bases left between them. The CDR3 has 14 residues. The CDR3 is CASSPESRNEKLFF. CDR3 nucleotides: TGTGCCAGCAGCCCGGAGAGCAGAAATGAAAAACTGTTTTTT.

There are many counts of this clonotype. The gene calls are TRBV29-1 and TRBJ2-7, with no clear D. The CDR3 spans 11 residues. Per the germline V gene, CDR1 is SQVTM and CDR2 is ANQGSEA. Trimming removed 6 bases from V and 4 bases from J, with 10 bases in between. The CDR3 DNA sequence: TGCAGCGTCCTGACCGAGTACGAGCAGTACTTC. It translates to CSVLTEYEQYF.

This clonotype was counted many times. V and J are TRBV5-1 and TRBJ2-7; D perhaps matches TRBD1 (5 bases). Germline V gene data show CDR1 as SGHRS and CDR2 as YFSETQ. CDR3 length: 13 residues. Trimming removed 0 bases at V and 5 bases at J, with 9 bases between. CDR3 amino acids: CASSLAGLDEQYF. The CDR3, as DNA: TGCGCCAGCAGCTTGGCAGGGTTGGACGAGCAGTACTTC.

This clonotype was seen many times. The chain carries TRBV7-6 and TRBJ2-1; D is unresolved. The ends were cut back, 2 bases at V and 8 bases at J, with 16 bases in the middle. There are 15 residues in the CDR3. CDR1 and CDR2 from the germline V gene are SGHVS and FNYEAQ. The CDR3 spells CASSLQTVSGHEQFF. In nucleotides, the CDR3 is TGTGCCAGCAGCTTACAGACCGTCTCCGGGCATGAGCAGTTCTTC.

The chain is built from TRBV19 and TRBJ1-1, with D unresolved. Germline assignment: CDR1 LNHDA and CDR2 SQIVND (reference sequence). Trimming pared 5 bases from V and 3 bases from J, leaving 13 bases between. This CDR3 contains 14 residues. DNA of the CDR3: TGTGCCAGTAGTTTTCCGACGCGCGACACTGAAGCTTTCTTT. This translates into CASSFPTRDTEAFF.

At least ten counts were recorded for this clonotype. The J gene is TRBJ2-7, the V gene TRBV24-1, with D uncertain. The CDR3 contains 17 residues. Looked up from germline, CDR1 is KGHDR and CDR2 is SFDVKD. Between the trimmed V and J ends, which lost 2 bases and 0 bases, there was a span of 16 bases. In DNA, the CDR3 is TGTGCCACCAGTGATTGGGGTCGCGCGGTAACCTCCTACGAGCAGTACTTC. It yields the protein CATSDWGRAVTSYEQYF.

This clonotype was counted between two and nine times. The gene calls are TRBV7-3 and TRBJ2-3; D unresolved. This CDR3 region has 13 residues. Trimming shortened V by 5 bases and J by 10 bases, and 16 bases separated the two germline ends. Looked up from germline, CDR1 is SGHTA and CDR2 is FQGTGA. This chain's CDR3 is CASSPRSFQAQYF. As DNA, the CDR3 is TGTGCCAGCAGCCCTCGCTCATTCCAAGCGCAGTATTTT.

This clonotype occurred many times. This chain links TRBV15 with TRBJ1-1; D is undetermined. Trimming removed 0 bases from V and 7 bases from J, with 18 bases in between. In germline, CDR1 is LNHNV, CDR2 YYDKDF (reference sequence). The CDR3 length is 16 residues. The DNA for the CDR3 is TGTGCCACCAGCAGAGATCCGGGTCGTGGCTTCGGTGAAGCTTTCTTT. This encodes CATSRDPGRGFGEAFF. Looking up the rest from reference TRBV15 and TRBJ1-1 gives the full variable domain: DAMVIQNPRYQVTQFGKPVTLSCSQTLNHNVMYWYQQKSSQAPKLLFHYYDKDFNNEADTPDNFQSRRPNTSFCFLDIRSPGLGDTAMYLCATSRDPGRGFGEAFFGQGTRLTVV.

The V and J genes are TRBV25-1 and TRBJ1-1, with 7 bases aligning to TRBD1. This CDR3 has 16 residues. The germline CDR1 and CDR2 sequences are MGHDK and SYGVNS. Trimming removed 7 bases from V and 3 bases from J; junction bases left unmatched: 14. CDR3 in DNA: TGTGCCAGCATGACGAACAGGGGTGGAGGGGACACTGAAGCTTTCTTT. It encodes CASMTNRGGGDTEAFF.

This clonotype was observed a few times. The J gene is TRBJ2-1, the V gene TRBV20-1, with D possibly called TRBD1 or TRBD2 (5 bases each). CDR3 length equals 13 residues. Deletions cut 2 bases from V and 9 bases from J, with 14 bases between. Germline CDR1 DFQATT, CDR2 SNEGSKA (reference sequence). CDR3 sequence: CSARPWGRSEQFF. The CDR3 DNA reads TGCAGTGCTAGACCCTGGGGACGGAGTGAGCAGTTCTTC.

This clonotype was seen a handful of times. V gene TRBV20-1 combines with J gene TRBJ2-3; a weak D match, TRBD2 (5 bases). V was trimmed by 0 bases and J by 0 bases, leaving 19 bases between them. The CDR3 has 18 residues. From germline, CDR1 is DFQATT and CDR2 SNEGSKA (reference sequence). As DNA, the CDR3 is TGCAGTGCTAGAGATAGCTCGCGCGGACTCTCTAGCACAGATACGCAGTATTTT. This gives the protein CSARDSSRGLSSTDTQYF.

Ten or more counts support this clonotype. DNA for the CDR3: TGCGCCAGCAGCCAAGTAGCGGGGCTTTATACGCAGTATTTT. It encodes CASSQVAGLYTQYF. The chain recombines TRBV4-1 with TRBJ2-3, with TRBD2 identical over 8 bases. From germline, CDR1 is MGHRA and CDR2 YSYEKL. V trimming: 1 base; J trimming: 7 bases; junction bases outside the gene matches: 4. The CDR3 consists of 14 residues.

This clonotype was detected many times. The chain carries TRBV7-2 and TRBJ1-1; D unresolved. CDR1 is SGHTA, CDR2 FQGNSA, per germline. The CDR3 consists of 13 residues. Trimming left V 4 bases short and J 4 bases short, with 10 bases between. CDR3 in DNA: TGTGCCAGCAGCTGGAAGGACGGCACTGAAGCTTTCTTT. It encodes CASSWKDGTEAFF. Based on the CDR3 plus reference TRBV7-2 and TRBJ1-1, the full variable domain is GAGVSQSPSNKVTEKGKDVELRCDPISGHTALYWYRQSLGQGLEFLIYFQGNSAPDKSGLPSDRFSAERTGGSVSTLTIQRTQQEDSAVYLCASSWKDGTEAFFGQGTRLTVV.

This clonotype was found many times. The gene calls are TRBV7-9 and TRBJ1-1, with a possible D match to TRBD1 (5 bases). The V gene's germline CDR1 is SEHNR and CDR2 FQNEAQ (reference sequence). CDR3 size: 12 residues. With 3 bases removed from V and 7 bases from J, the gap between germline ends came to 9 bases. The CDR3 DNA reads TGTGCCAGCAGCTTTGGGGGACTTGAAGCTTTCTTT. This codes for CASSFGGLEAFF.

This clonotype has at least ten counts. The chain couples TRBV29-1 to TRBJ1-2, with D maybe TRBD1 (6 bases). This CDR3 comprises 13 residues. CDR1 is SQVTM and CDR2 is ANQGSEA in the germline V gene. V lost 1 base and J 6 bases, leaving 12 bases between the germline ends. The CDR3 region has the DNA TGCAGCGTTGAAGGGACAGCGCCCCATGGCTACACCTTC. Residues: CSVEGTAPHGYTF.

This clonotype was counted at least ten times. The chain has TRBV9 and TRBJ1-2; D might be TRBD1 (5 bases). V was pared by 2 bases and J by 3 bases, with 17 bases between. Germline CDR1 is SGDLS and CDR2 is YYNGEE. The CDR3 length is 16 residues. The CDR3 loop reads CASSVGDVSPYYGYTF. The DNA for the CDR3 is TGTGCCAGCAGCGTCGGGGACGTCTCCCCCTACTATGGCTACACCTTC.

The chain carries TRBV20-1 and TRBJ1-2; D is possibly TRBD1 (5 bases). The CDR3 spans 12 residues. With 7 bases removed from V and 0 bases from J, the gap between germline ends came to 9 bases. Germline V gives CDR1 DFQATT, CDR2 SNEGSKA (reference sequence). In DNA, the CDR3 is TGCAGTGTACAGGCGACTAACTATGGCTACACCTTC. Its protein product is CSVQATNYGYTF.

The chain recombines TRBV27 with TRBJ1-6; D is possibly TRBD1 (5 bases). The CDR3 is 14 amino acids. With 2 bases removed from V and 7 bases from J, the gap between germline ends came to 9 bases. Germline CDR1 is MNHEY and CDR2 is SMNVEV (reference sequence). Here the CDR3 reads CASSLGGTNSPLHF. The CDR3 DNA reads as TGTGCCAGCAGTTTAGGAGGGACGAATTCACCCCTCCACTTT.

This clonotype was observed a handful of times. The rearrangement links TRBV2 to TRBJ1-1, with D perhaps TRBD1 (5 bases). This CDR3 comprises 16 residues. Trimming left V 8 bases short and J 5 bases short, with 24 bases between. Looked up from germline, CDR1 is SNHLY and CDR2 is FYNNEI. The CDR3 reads CASARRGGAWGTEAFF. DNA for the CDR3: TGTGCCAGCGCGAGGCGTGGTGGAGCTTGGGGGACTGAAGCTTTCTTT.

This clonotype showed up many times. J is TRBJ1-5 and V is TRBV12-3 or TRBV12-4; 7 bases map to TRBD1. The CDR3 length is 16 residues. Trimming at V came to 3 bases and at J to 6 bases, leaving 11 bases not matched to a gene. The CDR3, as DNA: TGTGCCAGCAGTTTCGGCCAGGGGGATGGGGGTCAGCCCCAGCATTTT. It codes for CASSFGQGDGGQPQHF.

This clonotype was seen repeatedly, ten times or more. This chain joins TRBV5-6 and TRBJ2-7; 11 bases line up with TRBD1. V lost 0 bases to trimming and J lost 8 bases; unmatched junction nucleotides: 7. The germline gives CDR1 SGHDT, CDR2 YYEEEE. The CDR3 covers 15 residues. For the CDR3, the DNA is TGTGCCAGCAGCTTGGCCGGGACAGGGGGAAGGAAGCAGTACTTC. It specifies CASSLAGTGGRKQYF.

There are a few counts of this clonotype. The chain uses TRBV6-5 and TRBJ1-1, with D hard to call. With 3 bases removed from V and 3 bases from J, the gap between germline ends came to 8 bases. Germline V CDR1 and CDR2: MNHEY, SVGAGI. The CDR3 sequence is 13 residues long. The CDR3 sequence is CASSYYRDTEAFF. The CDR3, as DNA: TGTGCCAGCAGTTATTATCGGGACACTGAAGCTTTCTTT.

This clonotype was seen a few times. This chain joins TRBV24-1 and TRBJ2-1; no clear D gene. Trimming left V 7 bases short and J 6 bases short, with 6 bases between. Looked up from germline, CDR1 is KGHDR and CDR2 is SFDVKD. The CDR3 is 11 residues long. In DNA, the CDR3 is TGTGCCACCAGCCATACCAATGAGCAGTTCTTC. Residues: CATSHTNEQFF.

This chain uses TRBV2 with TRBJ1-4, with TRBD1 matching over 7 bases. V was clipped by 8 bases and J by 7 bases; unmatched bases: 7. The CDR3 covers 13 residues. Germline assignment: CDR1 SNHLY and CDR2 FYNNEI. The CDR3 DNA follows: TGTGCCAGCGAAAGGGGGCCGAGTGAAAAACTGTTTTTT. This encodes CASERGPSEKLFF. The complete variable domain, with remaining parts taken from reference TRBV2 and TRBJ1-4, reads EPEVTQTPSHQVTQMGQEVILRCVPISNHLYFYWYRQILGQKVEFLVSFYNNEISEKSEIFDDQFSVERPDGSNFTLKIRSTKLEDSAMYFCASERGPSEKLFFGSGTQLSVL.

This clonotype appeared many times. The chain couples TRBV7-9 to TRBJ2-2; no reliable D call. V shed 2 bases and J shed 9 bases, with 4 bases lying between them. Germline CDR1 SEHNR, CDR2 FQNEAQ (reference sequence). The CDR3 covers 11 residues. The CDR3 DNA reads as TGTGCCAGCAGCTTAACGTGGGAGCTGTTTTTT. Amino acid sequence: CASSLTWELFF.

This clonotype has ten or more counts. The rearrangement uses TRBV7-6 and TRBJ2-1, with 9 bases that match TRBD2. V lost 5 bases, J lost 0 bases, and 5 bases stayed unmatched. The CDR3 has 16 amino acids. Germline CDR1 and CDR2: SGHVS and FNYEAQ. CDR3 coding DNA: TGTGCCAGCAGCCAAGTAGCGGGAGCCTCCTACAATGAGCAGTTCTTC. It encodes CASSQVAGASYNEQFF.